This T cell receptor (beta chain) is drawn from a study of T cell clones after liver transplantation. Study information: Samples came from ITN030ST, which attempted immunosuppression withdrawal within 2 years of liver transplantation. A pre-transplant mixed lymphocyte reaction with TCRbeta sequencing defined graft-donor-reactive clones followed in post-transplant blood. Timepoints were pre-transplant, pre-withdrawal, and after withdrawal was completed or failed.

The study, taken as a whole, reports: Small, mixed patient groups and varying post-transplant times limit these conclusions.

Concerning this clone: Its cognate antigen is unknown. This may arise from a read error, as a much more abundant clone is one base away.

The data were produced by immunoSEQ multiplex PCR, yet TCRdb's version contains in-frame clones alone and is incomplete. The repertoire has just over 9,000 clones, roughly 85% of them found once; the top ten carry around a sixth. The CDR3 totals 15 residues. The V and J ends lost 4 bases and 6 bases respectively, with 20 bases between them. Germline V lookup: CDR1 SGHDT, CDR2 YYEEEE. The source of this sequence is a human donor who received a liver transplant. Sample: CD8+ T cells from blood, taken before liver transplant. The gene calls are TRBV5-6 and TRBJ2-7, with D possibly matching TRBD1 (8 bases). The CDR3 sequence: CASSLPNRGRGEQYF. The CDR3 DNA follows: TGTGCCAGCAGCCTTCCAAACAGGGGGAGGGGCGAGCAGTACTTC.